This TCR beta chain stems from a study of T-cell reconstitution after alpha-beta-depleted transplantation in children. Construction of the TCRbeta library involved unique molecular identifiers. TCRdb fed the PCR reads into MiXCR, producing one record per CDR3 protein. The sample includes some 87,000 distinct CDR3 sequences, 15% to 18% of them seen just once. The germline gives CDR1 SEHNR, CDR2 FQNEAQ (reference sequence). The CDR3 spans 14 residues. The V end was cut by 1 base, the J end by 6 bases, with 13 bases between. V gene TRBV7-9 combines with J gene TRBJ2-7, with D perhaps given as TRBD1 or TRBD2 (7 bases each). The sequence was collected from a male patient under 10 years old who had a stem cell transplant for acute lymphoblastic leukemia, so the T cells may come from the graft donor. Sequenced here: PBMCs, mostly from graft donor cells, sampled 180 days after TCRalphabeta/CD19-depleted stem cell transplant. The CDR3 nucleotides are TGTGCCAGCAGCTTAGAGGGGGCGGGGGTCGAGCAGTACTTC. As protein: CASSLEGAGVEQYF.